The 24 T cell receptor beta chains presented below share a single source sample, sequenced in a study of cytomegalovirus exposure and HLA in healthy donors listed by TCRdb under 2017. The library was prepared using the immunoSEQ multiplex PCR assay. For the multiplex PCR, a mixture combining 60 forward primers for TCR Vbeta segments and 13 reverse primers for TCR Jbeta segments was used. TCRdb mirrors the immuneACCESS table, restricted to in-frame sequences. Some clones are absent from its copies; in checked studies, under half trace to an unresolved V gene, and the reason for the others is unknown. Within this sample are over 130,000 clones, with about 61% of them counted one time only. The ten most abundant clones make up approximately 1.7% of the sample. Sequencing was done on a sample of PBMCs. All receptors come from a male donor in good health and CMV-seronegative.

This clone was seen a few times. J is TRBJ1-1 and V is TRBV27; no definite D call. The CDR3 is made up of 14 amino acids. Germline V gene lookup returns CDR1 MNHEY and CDR2 SMNVEV (reference sequence). V lost 7 bases, J lost 0 bases, and 12 bases lay in between. The DNA of the CDR3 is TGTGCCAGCAAGGCCGGGAGCATGAACACTGAAGCTTTCTTT. This gives the protein CASKAGSMNTEAFF.

The rearrangement uses TRBV6-4 and TRBJ2-7; D might be TRBD1 (7 bases). The length of the CDR3 is 13 residues. Per germline, CDR1 MRHNA and CDR2 SNTAGT. Between the trimmed V and J ends, which lost 6 bases and 5 bases, there was a span of 14 bases. The CDR3 DNA sequence: TGTGCCAGCAGCGAACAGGGGAGGAACGAGCAGTACTTC. The encoded protein is CASSEQGRNEQYF.

The rearrangement links TRBV28 to TRBJ1-5; no clear D. Germline V gene lookup returns CDR1 MDHEN and CDR2 SYDVKM. Trimming took off 5 bases at V and 4 bases at J, with 6 bases between the two ends. The CDR3 covers 12 residues. CDR3 loop: CASSLTNQPQHF. CDR3 in DNA: TGTGCCAGCAGTCTTACAAATCAGCCCCAGCATTTT.

This chain connects TRBV11-2 to TRBJ1-1; 10 bases are shared with TRBD1. After removal of 4 bases from V and 4 bases from J, the junction contained 3 bases not matched to a gene. Germline CDR1 and CDR2: SGHAT and FQNNGV. This CDR3 has 14 residues. CDR3 DNA sequence: TGTGCCAGCAGCTCCGGACAGGGGGGCACTGAAGCTTTCTTT. This encodes CASSSGQGGTEAFF.

V gene TRBV20-1 combines with J gene TRBJ2-1; TRBD1 agrees at 9 bases. The CDR3 has 11 amino acids. Per germline, CDR1 DFQATT and CDR2 SNEGSKA (reference sequence). The junction had 1 base not matched to a gene; V was cut back by 5 bases and J by 8 bases. The CDR3 is CSARQGDEQFF. The CDR3 nucleotides read TGCAGTGCTCGACAGGGGGATGAGCAGTTCTTC.

This clone was found a few times. This rearrangement joins TRBV18 to TRBJ1-1; D remains ambiguous. Trimming left V 1 base short and J 4 bases short, with 16 bases between. The CDR3 spans 16 residues. Looked up from germline, CDR1 is KGHSH and CDR2 is LQKENI. The CDR3 region is CASSPRATNRGTEAFF. Here the CDR3 DNA reads TGTGCCAGCTCACCACGGGCCACAAATCGGGGCACTGAAGCTTTCTTT.

The CDR3 nucleotides read TGTGCCAGTAGTGGTAGCGGGAGCTACAATGAGCAGTTCTTC. Translated: CASSGSGSYNEQFF. The V call is TRBV19, the J call TRBJ2-1, with TRBD2 identical over 9 bases. Per the germline V gene, CDR1 is LNHDA and CDR2 is SQIVND (reference sequence). This CDR3 region has 14 residues. J lost 3 bases, V lost 5 bases, and 2 bases had no gene match.

The chain uses TRBV23-1 and TRBJ1-6; no definite D call. TRBV23-1 is marked as an open reading frame, function uncertain. V lost 4 bases and J lost 7, with 17 bases in between. This CDR3 is built from 16 residues. CDR3 amino acids: CASSPPTGFQNSPLHF. CDR3 nucleotide sequence: TGCGCCAGCAGTCCCCCCACGGGGTTCCAGAATTCACCCCTCCACTTT.

The V call is TRBV5-4, the J call TRBJ2-6; tentative D call: TRBD2 (6 bases). CDR3 length: 18 residues. V was clipped by 4 bases and J by 0 bases, with 17 bases between them. Germline lookup yields CDR1 SGHNT and CDR2 YYREEE (reference sequence). CDR3 sequence: CASSRYGGARSGANVLTF. CDR3 in DNA: TGTGCCAGCAGCCGCTACGGCGGGGCGCGCTCTGGGGCCAACGTCCTGACTTTC.

The rearrangement links TRBV28 to TRBJ2-3; tentatively, D is TRBD2 (5 bases). Germline lookup yields CDR1 MDHEN and CDR2 SYDVKM. V was pared by 2 bases and J by 5 bases, with 11 bases between. The CDR3 length is 14 residues. Written as DNA, the CDR3 is TGTGCCAGCAGTTTACCTAGCCTGGGAGATACGCAGTATTTT. It codes for CASSLPSLGDTQYF.

V gene TRBV6-4 combines with J gene TRBJ2-3; TRBD2 matches 8 bases. Germline V CDR1 and CDR2: MRHNA, SNTAGT. With 5 bases clipped from V and 1 base from J, the junction kept 2 bases outside the gene matches. This CDR3 spans 14 amino acids. DNA of the CDR3: TGTGCCAGCAGTAATAGCGGGGGCACAGATACGCAGTATTTT. It encodes CASSNSGGTDTQYF.

This clone has just a few counts. V is TRBV15 and J is TRBJ2-3; TRBD2 matches 14 bases. This CDR3 region has 15 residues. J was trimmed by 7 bases and V by 3 bases; bases with no gene match: 3. Germline CDR1 LNHNV, CDR2 YYDKDF (reference sequence). CDR3 sequence (DNA): TGTGCCACCAGCAGGGGGACTAGCGGGGGCCATACGCAGTATTTT. The encoded protein is CATSRGTSGGHTQYF.

This rearrangement joins TRBV15 to TRBJ2-7, with 7 nucleotides matching TRBD1. V trimming: 5 bases; J trimming: 3 bases; junction bases outside the gene matches: 4. Germline CDR1 is LNHNV and CDR2 is YYDKDF (reference sequence). The CDR3 contains 13 residues. CDR3 sequence reads: CATSRRQGYEQYF. CDR3 bases: TGTGCCACCAGCCGTAGACAGGGCTACGAGCAGTACTTC.

V and J are TRBV28 and TRBJ1-3, with no clear D. This CDR3 has 18 amino acids. CDR1 MDHEN and CDR2 SYDVKM come from the germline V gene. The germline V and J ends were trimmed by 5 bases and 0 bases, with 20 bases remaining between them. The CDR3 bases are TGTGCCAGCAGTCCCATAATCCTGAGATCGAACTCTGGAAACACCATATATTTT. Protein sequence: CASSPIILRSNSGNTIYF.

This chain connects TRBV6-6 to TRBJ2-1, with TRBD1 matching over 10 bases. The V and J ends lost 4 bases and 9 bases, in that order; junction bases with no gene match: 6. Germline V CDR1 and CDR2: MNHNY, SVGAGI (reference sequence). The CDR3 sequence is 14 residues long. This CDR3 reads CASSFRTGGAEQFF. The CDR3 region has the DNA TGTGCCAGCAGTTTTAGGACAGGGGGGGCTGAGCAGTTCTTC.

The chain is built from TRBV5-4 and TRBJ2-7; 13 bases are a match to TRBD2. V lost 4 bases to trimming and J lost 2 bases; unmatched junction nucleotides: 6. Germline CDR1 SGHNT, CDR2 YYREEE (reference sequence). This CDR3 spans 16 amino acids. CDR3 in amino acids: CASSSGLAGVAYEQYF. CDR3 DNA sequence: TGTGCCAGCAGCAGTGGACTAGCGGGGGTGGCCTACGAGCAGTACTTC. Looking up the rest from reference TRBV5-4 and TRBJ2-7 gives the full variable domain: ETGVTQSPTHLIKTRGQQVTLRCSSQSGHNTVSWYQQALGQGPQFIFQYYREEENGRGNFPPRFSGLQFPNYSSELNVNALELDDSALYLCASSSGLAGVAYEQYFGPGTRLTVT.

In this sample, this clone turned up a few times. This chain connects TRBV18 to TRBJ2-7; TRBD2 matches at 7 bases. This CDR3 has 14 amino acids. In germline, CDR1 is KGHSH, CDR2 LQKENI. The V and J ends lost 3 bases and 2 bases, in that order; junction bases with no gene match: 4. CDR3 coding DNA: TGTGCCAGCTCACCCGCGGGGGACCCCTACGAGCAGTACTTC. Translating it yields CASSPAGDPYEQYF. Variable domain in full (rest from reference TRBV18 and TRBJ2-7): NAGVMQNPRHLVRRRGQEARLRCSPMKGHSHVYWYRQLPEEGLKFMVYLQKENIIDESGMPKERFSAEFPKEGPSILRIQQVVRGDSAAYFCASSPAGDPYEQYFGPGTRLTVT.

V and J are TRBV25-1 and TRBJ1-5; a possible D gene is TRBD1 (6 bases). Deletions cut 4 bases from V and 0 bases from J, with 16 bases between. Germline loops: CDR1 MGHDK, CDR2 SYGVNS. The CDR3 has 17 residues. CDR3 residues: CASSAHGAGASNQPQHF. The CDR3 nucleotides are TGTGCCAGCAGTGCCCACGGGGCAGGGGCTAGCAATCAGCCCCAGCATTTT.

The V call is TRBV18, the J call TRBJ1-1; the match to TRBD1 covers 7 bases. The CDR3 has 15 amino acids. Germline V gives CDR1 KGHSH, CDR2 LQKENI. After removal of 3 bases from V and 1 base from J, the junction contained 5 bases not matched to a gene. In DNA, the CDR3 is TGTGCCAGCTCACCTTCCTGGACAGGGAACACTGAAGCTTTCTTT. Protein product: CASSPSWTGNTEAFF. The full variable domain, rest sourced from reference TRBV18 and TRBJ1-1, is NAGVMQNPRHLVRRRGQEARLRCSPMKGHSHVYWYRQLPEEGLKFMVYLQKENIIDESGMPKERFSAEFPKEGPSILRIQQVVRGDSAAYFCASSPSWTGNTEAFFGQGTRLTVV.

The rearrangement uses TRBV6-6 and TRBJ2-7; D is possibly TRBD1 (6 bases). The CDR3 loop spans 12 amino acids. The germline CDR1 and CDR2 sequences are MNHNY and SVGAGI (reference sequence). The germline V and J ends were trimmed by 10 bases and 1 base, with 11 bases remaining between them. DNA for the CDR3: TGTGCCACCTGGGACACTTCCTACGAGCAGTACTTC. It is translated as CATWDTSYEQYF.

V is TRBV19 and J is TRBJ1-2; D is ambiguous. V was cut by 3 bases and J by 4 bases, with 12 bases left in between. This CDR3 contains 14 residues. CDR1 and CDR2 from the germline V gene are LNHDA and SQIVND (reference sequence). DNA of the CDR3: TGTGCCAGTAGTATTCGGGTCCCGCTCTATGGCTACACCTTC. This codes for CASSIRVPLYGYTF.

The chain combines TRBV23-1 with TRBJ2-7, with 8 bases lining up with TRBD1. TRBV23-1 is assigned to the ORF class and has an uncertain function. CDR3 length equals 13 residues. The V gene end was trimmed by 6 bases and the J gene end by 4 bases; junction bases not matched to a gene: 5. The CDR3 spells CASRNYRGYEQYF. In DNA, the CDR3 is TGCGCCAGCAGGAATTACAGGGGGTACGAGCAGTACTTC.

The chain joins TRBV4-1 to TRBJ2-7; tentative D call: TRBD2 (6 bases). The CDR3 has 14 residues. Germline assignment: CDR1 MGHRA and CDR2 YSYEKL. V was clipped by 0 bases and J by 6 bases, with 12 bases between them. The CDR3 region is CASSQEEAGGEQYF. In DNA, the CDR3 is TGCGCCAGCAGCCAAGAAGAGGCCGGGGGCGAGCAGTACTTC.

This clone was counted only a few times. The chain couples TRBV9 to TRBJ2-7; 11 positions agree with TRBD2. Unmatched junction bases numbered 12, after V lost 0 bases and J lost 7 bases. This CDR3 is 17 amino acids long. Looked up from germline, CDR1 is SGDLS and CDR2 is YYNGEE. Written as DNA, the CDR3 is TGTGCCAGCAGCGTAGGATGGGCTAGCGGGGGGCAAGCGGAGCAGTACTTC. Translating it yields CASSVGWASGGQAEQYF.